The text below deals with one TCR beta chain. Using RNA template, CDR3s of TCR alpha and beta were amplified with iRepertoire arm-PCR. For one-step reverse transcription and amplification, about 90-450 ng of tissue mRNA or PBMC total RNA was used. Via MiXCR, TCRdb re-called the multiplex PCR reads, giving one row per CDR3 protein. The sample carries some 160,000 distinct CDR3 sequences, roughly 45% recorded once. These data are taken from a study of glioma-infiltrating T cells. Deletions cut 0 bases from V and 2 bases from J, with 3 bases between. The germline V gene encodes CDR1 LGHDT and CDR2 YNNKEL (reference sequence). The length of the CDR3 is 13 residues.

The V gene is TRBV3-1, the J gene TRBJ2-3; D remains unclear. Input material: glioma tissue, nonneoplastic brain tissue, or PBMCs (not recorded which). This TCR came from a human donor with low-grade glioma or glioblastoma, undergoing nonglioma brain surgery, or in good health (not recorded which). The CDR3 protein is CASSQDTTDTQYF. CDR3 DNA sequence: TGTGCCAGCAGCCAAGACACCACAGATACGCAGTATTTT.